These 8 T cell receptor beta chains share one sample of origin, sequenced in a study of somatic mutations in cytotoxic T cells in rheumatoid arthritis. Method: immunoSEQ multiplex PCR; TCRdb's copy keeps in-frame clones and lacks some. Among under 5,000 clones listed, more than 75% were seen once. The material was CD8+ T cells sorted from blood, obtained at a follow-up visit. The receptors stem from a man aged 35-49 years with rheumatoid arthritis.

The gene calls are TRBV30 and TRBJ2-5; 12 bases map to TRBD1. Germline CDR1 reads GTSNPN; CDR2 reads SVGIG (reference sequence). CDR3 size: 15 residues. The junction had 7 bases not matched to a gene; V was cut back by 5 bases and J by 3 bases. The CDR3 DNA follows: TGTGCCTGGGAGGGACAGGGGGCGAATAAAGAGACCCAGTACTTC. It encodes CAWEGQGANKETQYF.

The sample holds a few counts of this clone. V usage is TRBV4-1 and J usage is TRBJ1-1; D is ambiguous. The CDR3 length is 14 residues. In germline, CDR1 is MGHRA, CDR2 YSYEKL. V was trimmed by 0 bases and J by 0 bases, leaving 5 bases between them. The CDR3 bases are TGCGCCAGCAGCCAAGATCGGGTGAACACTGAAGCTTTCTTT. Its protein is CASSQDRVNTEAFF.

The chain is built from TRBV7-9 and TRBJ2-6; unclear D gene. Germline assignment: CDR1 SEHNR and CDR2 FQNEAQ (reference sequence). V lost 5 bases to trimming and J lost 1 base, with 12 bases between them. This CDR3 has 16 amino acids. The CDR3 protein is CASSTASPSGANVLTF. Written as DNA, the CDR3 is TGTGCCAGCAGCACCGCATCACCTTCTGGGGCCAACGTCCTGACTTTC.

The chain carries TRBV27 and TRBJ2-7, with 7 bases identical to TRBD2. The germline V gene has CDR1 MNHEY and CDR2 SMNVEV (reference sequence). Trimming at V came to 7 bases and at J to 3 bases, leaving 15 bases not matched to a gene. The CDR3 has 16 amino acids. DNA for the CDR3: TGTGCCAGCACCAAAAAGGTGGGAGGGCCCAACTACGAGCAGTACTTC. Its protein product is CASTKKVGGPNYEQYF.

This clone was detected only once. This rearrangement joins TRBV7-2 to TRBJ2-7; 7 bases line up with TRBD2. Unmatched junction bases numbered 7, after V lost 5 bases and J lost 3 bases. In germline, CDR1 is SGHTA, CDR2 FQGNSA. This CDR3 comprises 14 residues. The DNA of the CDR3 is TGTGCCAGCAGCCCCCTGGGGGGGAGCTACGAGCAGTACTTC. Translation: CASSPLGGSYEQYF.

The V and J genes are TRBV27 and TRBJ2-3, with a possible D match to TRBD1 (5 bases). This CDR3 contains 14 residues. V lost 4 bases and J lost 2, with 10 bases in between. Germline values: CDR1 MNHEY, CDR2 SMNVEV (reference sequence). The CDR3 loop is CASSSVDTTDTQYF. The CDR3 DNA is TGTGCCAGCAGTTCAGTGGACACCACAGATACGCAGTATTTT.

The chain combines TRBV15 with TRBJ1-5; perhaps TRBD1 as D (5 bases). Germline CDR1 LNHNV, CDR2 YYDKDF (reference sequence). The V and J ends lost 8 bases and 0 bases respectively, with 11 bases between them. CDR3 length: 14 amino acids. In DNA, the CDR3 is TGTGCCACCGGACACAGGTATAGCAATCAGCCCCAGCATTTT. It specifies CATGHRYSNQPQHF.

The chain links TRBV5-4 to TRBJ1-2; D remains ambiguous. The CDR3 extends over 14 amino acids. The V gene's germline CDR1 is SGHNT and CDR2 YYREEE (reference sequence). Trimming cost V 2 bases and J 6 bases, with 14 bases left between them. In DNA form, the CDR3 reads TGTGCCAGCAGCTTATCGAGGTCTCCGGATGGCTACACCTTC. It translates to CASSLSRSPDGYTF.